The clone carrying this TCR beta chain was recorded a few times. Its antigen is unknown. This sample was taken from a study of radiation and T cells in renal cell carcinoma. Findings of the study overall: In nephrectomy-only tumors, top 100 clonotypes averaged 43%, versus around 54% irradiated. In blood, top tumor clones expanded by 2 weeks, shrinking by 4.

The CDR3 covers 14 residues. From germline, CDR1 is MNHEY and CDR2 SMNVEV (reference sequence). Trimming took 3 bases from V and 1 from J, leaving 10 bases between them. The data were produced by immunoSEQ multiplex PCR, yet TCRdb's version contains in-frame clones alone and is incomplete. The sample shows approximately 18,000 clones, roughly two thirds of them seen only once. The treatment here: 15 Gy SBRT to primary tumor, nephrectomy 4 weeks later. Nephrectomy followed 15 Gy stereotactic body radiation by 4 weeks. Clear cell pathology was present in this patient's renal cell carcinoma. The V and J genes are TRBV27 and TRBJ2-7; tentatively, D is TRBD1 or TRBD2 (6 bases each). Source: tumor tissue, taken from a patient whose treatment included radiotherapy and nephrectomy. The TCR was taken from a woman aged 70-85 years with renal cell carcinoma. CDR3 coding DNA: TGTGCCAGCAGTTTCGGGGGCATGTCCTACGAGCAGTACTTC. Protein sequence: CASSFGGMSYEQYF.